This entry lists 26 T cell receptor beta chains sequenced from one sample in a study of OX40 agonist ivuxolimab in advanced cancers. The method was the immunoSEQ multiplex PCR assay. TCRdb took over this immuneACCESS table, retaining in-frame rearrangements with V and J assigned. Such tables are incomplete; in checked studies, under half of the missing clones stem from an unresolved V gene, and the remainder is unexplained. This sample comprises 86,000 or so clones, about 91% of them detected only once. 2.8% of the sample belongs to the ten largest clones. The sequencing here drew on CD4+ or CD8+ T cells sorted from blood, taken in a trial of the OX40 agonist ivuxolimab. The receptors shown here come from an adult with an advanced solid tumor such as melanoma, head and neck, liver or kidney cancer.

CDR3 sequence (DNA): TGCGCCAGCAGCCCCGGGACTAGTGAAGAGACCCAGTACTTC. It is translated as CASSPGTSEETQYF. This chain links TRBV5-1 with TRBJ2-5; 8 bases align to TRBD2. V trimming: 4 bases; J trimming: 3 bases; junction bases outside the gene matches: 5. This CDR3 is built from 14 residues. CDR1 is SGHRS, CDR2 YFSETQ, per germline.

This clone has just one count. The chain combines TRBV14 with TRBJ2-1; D gene unclear. V lost 0 bases and J lost 3, with 12 bases in between. The CDR3 sequence is 16 residues long. The germline gives CDR1 SGHDN, CDR2 FVKESK. The CDR3 DNA is TGTGCCAGCAGCCAAGAGAAGGCACAAGACTACAATGAGCAGTTCTTC. Amino acids: CASSQEKAQDYNEQFF.

V gene TRBV5-1 combines with J gene TRBJ1-3; D ambiguous. The CDR3 runs to 15 residues. Trimming took off 0 bases at V and 0 bases at J, with 7 bases between the two ends. Germline-derived CDR1 and CDR2 are SGHRS and YFSETQ. CDR3 amino acids: CASSLGQNSGNTIYF. Written as DNA, the CDR3 is TGCGCCAGCAGCTTGGGGCAGAACTCTGGAAACACCATATATTTT.

The V gene is TRBV5-1, the J gene TRBJ2-3; 7 bases match TRBD1. The CDR3 has 16 residues. In germline, CDR1 is SGHRS, CDR2 YFSETQ. The V segment lost 3 bases and the J segment 1 base; nucleotides outside the gene matches: 8. DNA for the CDR3: TGCGCCAGCAGCTCATACAGGGGTGGCGGCACAGATACGCAGTATTTT. Amino acids: CASSSYRGGGTDTQYF.

The J gene is TRBJ1-1, the V gene TRBV2; D unclear. Germline loops: CDR1 SNHLY, CDR2 FYNNEI. Deletions cut 9 bases from V and 1 base from J, with 12 bases between. The CDR3 has 13 residues. The CDR3 DNA is TGTGCCAGTACAGAACGGGAGAACACTGAAGCTTTCTTT. Residues: CASTERENTEAFF.

The rearrangement joins TRBV6-6 to TRBJ2-1; 13 nucleotides align to TRBD2. Germline V gives CDR1 MNHNY, CDR2 SVGAGI (reference sequence). V lost 7 bases and J lost 7; bases outside the gene matches: 10. This CDR3 region has 16 residues. As DNA, the CDR3 is TGTGCCAGCACCTCCCCGGGACTAGCGGGACATAATGAGCAGTTCTTC. The encoded protein is CASTSPGLAGHNEQFF.

The gene calls are TRBV6-1 and TRBJ1-3, with D uncertain. The CDR3 runs 13 residues. Germline assignment: CDR1 MNHNS and CDR2 SASEGT. V was trimmed by 2 bases and J by 11 bases, leaving 13 bases between them. CDR3 bases: TGTGCCAGCAGTGAATACCCAGAAAGGGCCATATATTTT. Residues: CASSEYPERAIYF.

In this sample, this clone turned up once. This chain uses TRBV14 with TRBJ1-6; 8 positions match TRBD1. Germline V CDR1 and CDR2: SGHDN, FVKESK. V lost 0 bases to trimming and J lost 9 bases; unmatched junction nucleotides: 10. CDR3 size: 17 residues. The DNA for the CDR3 is TGTGCCAGCAGCCAAGATCCCGGGACAGGTTGGACTTCACCCCTCCACTTT. This gives the protein CASSQDPGTGWTSPLHF.

This chain joins TRBV19 and TRBJ2-5, with D possibly TRBD1 on 5 matching bases. The V end lost 2 bases, the J end lost 7 bases, and 8 bases lay between the germline ends. CDR3 length: 12 amino acids. In germline, CDR1 is LNHDA, CDR2 SQIVND (reference sequence). The CDR3 spells CASSIQGRTQYF. The CDR3 nucleotides are TGTGCCAGTAGTATACAGGGCCGGACCCAGTACTTC.

CDR3 in DNA: TGTGCCAGCAGCCTCTTGGGACAGCACCGTAACTATGGCTACACCTTC. Translated, it gives CASSLLGQHRNYGYTF. The chain has TRBV14 and TRBJ1-2; 7 positions agree with TRBD1. J gave up 1 base and V 4 bases, and 9 bases lay outside the gene matches. The germline gives CDR1 SGHDN, CDR2 FVKESK. CDR3 length: 16 amino acids.

In its sample, this clone was seen once. The rearrangement joins TRBV5-4 to TRBJ1-5; D uncertain. The CDR3 sequence is 14 residues long. V shed 3 bases and J shed 4 bases, with 11 bases lying between them. Germline V CDR1 and CDR2: SGHNT, YYREEE (reference sequence). The CDR3 bases are TGTGCCAGCAGCTCCAATCCGGAGAATCAGCCCCAGCATTTT. Its protein product is CASSSNPENQPQHF.

The gene calls are TRBV10-3 and TRBJ1-5; the D is unclear. The CDR3 spans 14 residues. Germline CDR1 reads ENHRY; CDR2 reads SYGVKD. V was trimmed by 3 bases and J by 1 base, leaving 7 bases between them. The CDR3 DNA is TGTGCCATCAGTGACCGCAGGAGCAATCAGCCCCAGCATTTT. It is translated as CAISDRRSNQPQHF.

This chain links TRBV7-4 with TRBJ2-7; D remains unclear. The V gene's germline CDR1 is SGHVT and CDR2 SQSDAQ. Trimming took off 6 bases at V and 1 base at J, with 7 bases between the two ends. The CDR3 is 12 residues long. The chain's CDR3 is CASRTSSYEQYF. The DNA of the CDR3 is TGTGCCAGCAGGACCTCATCCTACGAGCAGTACTTC.

The V call is TRBV5-6, the J call TRBJ1-2, with D possibly being TRBD1 (5 bases). Trimming removed 0 bases from V and 6 bases from J, with 9 bases in between. This CDR3 is built from 13 residues. Germline V gene data show CDR1 as SGHDT and CDR2 as YYEEEE. CDR3 region: CASSLAAGHGYTF. In DNA form, the CDR3 reads TGTGCCAGCAGCTTGGCGGCAGGGCATGGCTACACCTTC. Full variable domain (outside the CDR3, taken from reference TRBV5-6 and TRBJ1-2): DAGVTQSPTHLIKTRGQQVTLRCSPKSGHDTVSWYQQALGQGPQFIFQYYEEEERQRGNFPDRFSGHQFPNYSSELNVNALLLGDSALYLCASSLAAGHGYTFGSGTRLTVV.

This clone was seen a single time. The V gene is TRBV28, the J gene TRBJ2-1, with TRBD2 identical over 8 bases. This CDR3 region has 16 residues. J was trimmed by 9 bases and V by 0 bases; bases with no gene match: 10. Germline CDR1 and CDR2: MDHEN and SYDVKM. Written as DNA, the CDR3 is TGTGCCAGCAGTTTATGGGCGGGCCGGGAGGGGGGTGAGCAGTTCTTC. It is translated as CASSLWAGREGGEQFF.

This sequence joins TRBV5-1 and TRBJ2-1; D possibly uses TRBD1 or TRBD2 (5 bases each). Germline lookup yields CDR1 SGHRS and CDR2 YFSETQ. With 0 bases removed from V and 4 bases from J, the gap between germline ends came to 8 bases. This CDR3 contains 14 residues. Here the CDR3 DNA reads TGCGCCAGCAGCTTGGAGGGACCTTACAATGAGCAGTTCTTC. It specifies CASSLEGPYNEQFF.

Here the CDR3 reads CSVARVMSGNTIYF. The CDR3 DNA reads as TGCAGCGTAGCCAGGGTTATGTCTGGAAACACCATATATTTT. This chain joins TRBV29-1 and TRBJ1-3; TRBD1 might be the D (5 bases). The V end lost 6 bases, the J end lost 1 base, and 13 bases lay between the germline ends. The CDR3 has 14 amino acids. Germline V gene sequence: CDR1 SQVTM, CDR2 ANQGSEA.

J is TRBJ2-1 and V is TRBV7-9; D possibly corresponds to TRBD1 (8 bases). V dropped 5 bases and J dropped 4 bases, with 21 bases sitting between them. The CDR3 runs to 17 residues. Germline loops: CDR1 SEHNR, CDR2 FQNEAQ (reference sequence). This chain's CDR3 is CASSIIGGDRSYNEQFF. The CDR3, as DNA: TGTGCCAGCAGCATCATAGGGGGGGACAGGAGTTACAATGAGCAGTTCTTC.

The CDR3 nucleotides read TGTGCCAGCAGCGCCGCAGGGGTTGGCTCTGGGGCCAACGTCCTGACTTTC. It specifies CASSAAGVGSGANVLTF. The chain employs TRBV5-4 and TRBJ2-6; D perhaps matches TRBD1 (6 bases). Between the trimmed V and J ends, which lost 4 bases and 0 bases, there was a span of 14 bases. Germline V CDR1 and CDR2: SGHNT, YYREEE (reference sequence). The CDR3 is 17 amino acids.

The rearrangement links TRBV7-2 to TRBJ1-2, with 8 bases lining up with TRBD1. V trimming: 5 bases; J trimming: 5 bases; junction bases outside the gene matches: 7. Germline values: CDR1 SGHTA, CDR2 FQGNSA. The length of the CDR3 is 14 residues. CDR3: CASSPDRGWYGYTF. As DNA, the CDR3 is TGTGCCAGCAGCCCTGACAGGGGTTGGTATGGCTACACCTTC.

The CDR3 coding sequence is TGTGCCAGTAGTATAGTCGTCCAAGAGACCCAGTACTTC. It encodes CASSIVVQETQYF. This chain links TRBV19 with TRBJ2-5, with no clear D. Trimming shortened V by 1 base and J by 1 base, and 4 bases separated the two germline ends. The V gene's germline CDR1 is LNHDA and CDR2 SQIVND (reference sequence). CDR3 length: 13 residues.

The CDR3 here is CASSIETTGAYGYTF. DNA of the CDR3: TGTGCCAGTAGTATAGAAACGACAGGGGCCTATGGCTACACCTTC. V gene TRBV19 combines with J gene TRBJ1-2, with 8 bases lining up with TRBD1. Germline V gene lookup returns CDR1 LNHDA and CDR2 SQIVND (reference sequence). Losses at the gene ends were 0 bases for V and 4 bases for J; bases not matched to a gene: 4. The CDR3 has 15 residues. Full variable domain (remainder filled in from reference TRBV19 and TRBJ1-2): DGGITQSPKYLFRKEGQNVTLSCEQNLNHDAMYWYRQDPGQGLRLIYYSQIVNDFQKGDIAEGYSVSREKKESFPLTVTSAQKNPTAFYLCASSIETTGAYGYTFGSGTRLTVV.

The chain recombines TRBV20-1 with TRBJ2-5; D remains unclear. CDR1 and CDR2 from the germline V gene are DFQATT and SNEGSKA (reference sequence). The CDR3 is 11 amino acids. Trimming left V 3 bases short and J 6 bases short, with 8 bases between. CDR3 sequence: CSASLVQTQYF. CDR3 DNA: TGCAGTGCTAGTCTGGTGCAGACCCAGTACTTC.

V usage is TRBV5-1 and J usage is TRBJ1-6, with 7 bases identical to TRBD1. Germline V CDR1 and CDR2: SGHRS, YFSETQ. Unmatched junction bases numbered 11, after V lost 4 bases and J lost 10 bases. This CDR3 comprises 15 residues. The CDR3 region is CASSLGQNSGSPLHF. In DNA, the CDR3 is TGCGCCAGCAGCCTGGGACAGAACTCCGGGTCACCCCTCCACTTT.

V is TRBV2 and J is TRBJ2-5, with D tentatively TRBD2 (5 bases). The germline gives CDR1 SNHLY, CDR2 FYNNEI. Trimming left V 4 bases short and J 3 bases short, with 12 bases between. The CDR3 runs 14 residues. The CDR3 here is CASSAGLREETQYF. The CDR3 nucleotides are TGTGCCAGCAGTGCTGGACTGAGGGAAGAGACCCAGTACTTC.

V usage is TRBV6-6 and J usage is TRBJ1-1; D might be TRBD1 (5 bases). Trimming removed 6 bases at V and 4 bases at J, with 15 bases between. Germline V gene data show CDR1 as MNHNY and CDR2 as SVGAGI (reference sequence). This CDR3 spans 14 amino acids. The CDR3 sequence is CASSHDAGRTEAFF. The CDR3 bases are TGTGCCAGCAGCCATGACGCGGGGCGCACTGAAGCTTTCTTT.